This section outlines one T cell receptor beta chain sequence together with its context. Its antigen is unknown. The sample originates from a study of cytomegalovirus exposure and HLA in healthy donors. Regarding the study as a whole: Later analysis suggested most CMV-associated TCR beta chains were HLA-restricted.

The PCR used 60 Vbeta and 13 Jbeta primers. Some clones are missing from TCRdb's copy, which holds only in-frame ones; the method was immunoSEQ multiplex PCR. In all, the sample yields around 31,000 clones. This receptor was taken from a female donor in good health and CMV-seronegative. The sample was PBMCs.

The CDR3 sequence is CASSRGQLNTEAFF. The CDR3 DNA reads as TGTGCCAGCAGCAGGGGACAGCTGAACACTGAAGCTTTCTTT. The chain has TRBV5-6 and TRBJ1-1, with 7 bases fitting TRBD1. Looked up from germline, CDR1 is SGHDT and CDR2 is YYEEEE. Trimming removed 4 bases from V and 0 bases from J; junction bases left unmatched: 3. This CDR3 is 14 amino acids long.